The TCR beta chain described here comes from a study of pediatric ulcerative colitis. Rectal tissue came from one to two pinch biopsies taken at colonoscopy. This clone turned up a few times. The antigen is unknown. The method was immunoSEQ multiplex PCR; TCRdb's version includes in-frame clones alone and lacks a portion of them. The sample carries some 25,000 clones, over 65% recorded once. The study's findings and limits: Rectal repertoires separated controls, mild-moderate and acute severe colitis.

Sequenced sample: gut tissue. The receptor comes from a boy between 10 and 17 years old with severe ulcerative colitis.

The CDR3 here is CASSSASNQPQHF. In DNA, the CDR3 is TGTGCCAGCAGCTCCGCCAGCAATCAGCCCCAGCATTTT. The chain combines TRBV5-6 with TRBJ1-5, with D uncertain. The V gene's germline CDR1 is SGHDT and CDR2 YYEEEE. Trimming removed 3 bases at V and 1 base at J, with 5 bases between. This CDR3 has 13 residues.